This T cell receptor (beta chain) was obtained from a study of blood T cell repertoires in COVID-19. Study at large: Sample material is recorded as cDNA or gDNA derived from T cells, B-cell-depleted T cells, or PBMCs.

Per the study methods: Amplification of reference gene primers provided the estimated nucleated cell counts. TCRdb's table, derived via immunoSEQ multiplex PCR, lists solely in-frame clones and lacks some. The D gene and trimming were derived from the DNA, and the V and J assignments and clone size from that table. The data show 50,000 to 60,000 clones, about 88% seen once. The CDR3 covers 13 residues. V was shortened by 3 bases and J by 2 bases, with 5 bases between the two germline ends. Germline CDR1 and CDR2: MNHEY and SMNVEV (reference sequence). Input material: peripheral blood. The V and J genes are TRBV27 and TRBJ1-5; D is unclear. The TCR sequence derives from a human donor in a cohort sampled during active COVID-19. This chain's CDR3 is CASSFSGNQPQHF. The CDR3 DNA follows: TGTGCCAGCAGTTTCTCAGGCAATCAGCCCCAGCATTTT.